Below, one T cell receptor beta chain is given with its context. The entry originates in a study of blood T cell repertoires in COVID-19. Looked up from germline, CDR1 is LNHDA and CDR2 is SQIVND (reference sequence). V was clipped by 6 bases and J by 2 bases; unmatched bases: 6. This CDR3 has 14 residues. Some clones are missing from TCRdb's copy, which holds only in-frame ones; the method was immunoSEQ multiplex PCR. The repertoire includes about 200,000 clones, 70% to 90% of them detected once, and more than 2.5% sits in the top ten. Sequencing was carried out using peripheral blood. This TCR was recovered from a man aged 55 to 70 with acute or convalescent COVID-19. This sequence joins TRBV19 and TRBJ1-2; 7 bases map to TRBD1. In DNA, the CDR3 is TGTGCCAGTAGAAACTTGGGACAGAACTATGGCTACACCTTC. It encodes CASRNLGQNYGYTF.